This TCR beta chain was identified during a study of OX40 agonist ivuxolimab in advanced cancers. The repertoire was sequenced with immunoSEQ multiplex PCR; TCRdb's copy has only in-frame clones and lacks some. The repertoire holds 60,000 to 75,000 clones, 80% to 95% seen once, with about an eighth in the top ten. The CDR3 contains 12 residues. The V end was cut by 7 bases, the J end by 7 bases, with 13 bases between. CDR1 and CDR2 (germline): SNHLY, FYNNEI. This sequence joins TRBV2 and TRBJ1-1; D is perhaps TRBD1 (5 bases). The source material was CD4+ or CD8+ T cells sorted from blood, sampled in a trial of the OX40 agonist ivuxolimab. This receptor was obtained from an adult with an advanced solid tumor such as melanoma, head and neck, liver or kidney cancer. CDR3 nucleotides: TGTGCCAGCAAGTTTGGGGGGAATGAAGCTTTCTTT. Translated, it gives CASKFGGNEAFF.